The 8 T cell receptor beta chains below all came from one sample that was sequenced in a study of blood T cell repertoires in COVID-19 (dated by TCRdb to 2019 to 2021). The library was obtained by the immunoSEQ multiplex PCR assay. The source is immuneACCESS, and TCRdb retained only in-frame sequences with V and J called. Part of the clones is not carried over; for the studies checked, unresolved V genes explain less than half of this, and the remainder is unexplained. In all, the sample holds 250,000 or so clones, and 85% to 90% of those were seen once. Over 0.75% of the sample is taken by the ten largest. Sequencing was done on a sample of PBMCs or T cells enriched from blood (not recorded which). These receptors were obtained from a man aged 50 to 60 who had been exposed to COVID-19.

The chain is built from TRBV5-1 and TRBJ2-7, with TRBD1 identical over 7 bases. CDR3 length: 16 amino acids. V lost 4 bases and J lost 2; bases outside the gene matches: 12. Germline CDR1 SGHRS, CDR2 YFSETQ. The DNA for the CDR3 is TGCGCCAGCAGCCCATACGGACAGGAATCCACCTACGAGCAGTACGTC. It specifies CASSPYGQESTYEQYV.

This rearrangement joins TRBV29-1 to TRBJ2-1; 9 bases are a match to TRBD2. CDR1 and CDR2 (germline): SQVTM, ANQGSEA. V dropped 7 bases and J dropped 3; count of bases not matched to a gene: 4. The CDR3 is made up of 13 amino acids. DNA of the CDR3: TGCAGCGGGCGGACTAGCGACTACAATGAGCAGTTCTTC. Translation gives CSGRTSDYNEQFF.

V gene TRBV7-2 combines with J gene TRBJ2-7; TRBD1 agrees at 7 bases. The germline V gene encodes CDR1 SGHTA and CDR2 FQGNSA. The CDR3 has 15 residues. The V segment lost 2 bases and the J segment 4 bases; nucleotides outside the gene matches: 8. The CDR3, as DNA: TGTGCCAGCAGCTTATACAGGGGAACACTATACGAGCAGTACTTC. Translated, it gives CASSLYRGTLYEQYF. The full variable domain, rest sourced from reference TRBV7-2 and TRBJ2-7, is GAGVSQSPSNKVTEKGKDVELRCDPISGHTALYWYRQSLGQGLEFLIYFQGNSAPDKSGLPSDRFSAERTGGSVSTLTIQRTQQEDSAVYLCASSLYRGTLYEQYFGPGTRLTVT.

The chain carries TRBV3-1 (or the pseudogene TRBV3-2) and TRBJ1-2; D is possibly TRBD1 (5 bases). The CDR3 length is 13 residues. Trimming cost V 7 bases and J 5 bases, with 14 bases left between them. Germline V CDR1 and CDR2: LGHDT, YNNKEL (reference sequence). CDR3 amino acids: CASTGVAGYGYTF. The CDR3 DNA sequence: TGTGCCAGCACCGGAGTAGCAGGGTATGGCTACACCTTC.

The chain carries TRBV6-1 and TRBJ1-4; D is possibly TRBD1 (6 bases). V lost 1 base and J 8 bases, leaving 14 bases between the germline ends. Germline V lookup: CDR1 MNHNS, CDR2 SASEGT. CDR3 length: 15 residues. Written as DNA, the CDR3 is TGTGCCAGCAGTGAAGGAGTTCAGGGGTGGGAAAAACTGTTTTTT. Protein: CASSEGVQGWEKLFF.

The gene calls are TRBV5-1 and TRBJ2-1, with a tentative D call TRBD2 (5 bases). Germline CDR1 reads SGHRS; CDR2 reads YFSETQ. This CDR3 spans 16 amino acids. Deletions cut 0 bases from V and 1 base from J, with 11 bases between. Written as DNA, the CDR3 is TGCGCCAGCAGCTTGGACGGGATGACTTCCTACAATGAGCAGTTCTTC. Its translation is CASSLDGMTSYNEQFF. Combining the CDR3 with reference TRBV5-1 and TRBJ2-1 gives the whole variable domain KAGVTQTPRYLIKTRGQQVTLSCSPISGHRSVSWYQQTPGQGLQFLFEYFSETQRNKGNFPGRFSGRQFSNSRSEMNVSTLELGDSALYLCASSLDGMTSYNEQFFGPGTRLTVL.

This clone was counted between two and nine times. V usage is TRBV7-9 and J usage is TRBJ1-5; TRBD1 aligns across 8 bases. CDR3 size: 15 residues. Germline V lookup: CDR1 SEHNR, CDR2 FQNEAQ (reference sequence). J gave up 5 bases and V 5 bases, and 8 bases lay outside the gene matches. The CDR3 DNA is TGTGCCAGCAGCCCGACAGGGGCCGGGGATCAGCCCCAGCATTTT. Residues: CASSPTGAGDQPQHF.

The chain recombines TRBV9 with TRBJ2-2; TRBD2 aligns across 8 bases. Germline V gene sequence: CDR1 SGDLS, CDR2 YYNGEE. The J segment lost 3 bases and the V segment lost 3 bases, leaving 16 bases of the junction unmatched. There are 19 residues in the CDR3. The CDR3 is CASSAPFSGVGVDTGELFF. The CDR3, as DNA: TGTGCCAGCAGCGCCCCCTTTAGCGGGGTCGGGGTGGACACCGGGGAGCTGTTTTTT.